The clone carrying this T cell receptor beta chain came up a few times. This sample stems from a study of T cells after posttransplantation cyclophosphamide. The repertoire was sequenced with immunoSEQ multiplex PCR; TCRdb's copy has only in-frame clones and lacks some. The table lists tens of thousands of clones, no singletons, with about 1.8% in the top ten. A marrow graft followed busulfan-fludarabine conditioning, with cyclophosphamide on days +3 and +4. This sequence was found in a male patient aged 18 to 29 who received an allogeneic stem cell transplant from a related donor, was CMV-positive, and had no GVHD. Certain T cells may be donor cells from the graft. The specimen was PBMCs, collected after allogeneic stem cell transplant with posttransplant cyclophosphamide.

As DNA, the CDR3 is TGCGCCAGCAGCTTCTTACTTCTAGCGGGGGATACGCAGTATTTT. The encoded protein is CASSFLLLAGDTQYF. The chain employs TRBV5-1 and TRBJ2-3, with 9 nucleotides matching TRBD2. V shed 2 bases, J shed 6 bases, and the junction held 7 bases outside the gene matches. Germline assignment: CDR1 SGHRS and CDR2 YFSETQ. This CDR3 has 15 residues.